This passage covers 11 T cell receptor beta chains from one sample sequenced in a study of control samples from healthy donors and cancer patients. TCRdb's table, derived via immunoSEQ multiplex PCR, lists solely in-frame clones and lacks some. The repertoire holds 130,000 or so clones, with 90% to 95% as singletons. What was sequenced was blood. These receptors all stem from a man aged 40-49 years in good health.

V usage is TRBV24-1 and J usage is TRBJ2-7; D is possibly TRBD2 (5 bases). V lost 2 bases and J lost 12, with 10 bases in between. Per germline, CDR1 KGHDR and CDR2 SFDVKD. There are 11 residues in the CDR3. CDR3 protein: CATSDSREWYF. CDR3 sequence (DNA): TGTGCCACCAGTGATTCGAGGGAGTGGTACTTC.

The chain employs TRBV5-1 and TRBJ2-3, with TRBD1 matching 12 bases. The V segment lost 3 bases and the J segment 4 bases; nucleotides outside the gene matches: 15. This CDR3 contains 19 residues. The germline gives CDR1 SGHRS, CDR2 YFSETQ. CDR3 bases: TGCGCCAGCAGCTCGCCGGGGGACAGGGGGCTGGGCGGCCCAGATACGCAGTATTTT. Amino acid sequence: CASSSPGDRGLGGPDTQYF.

CDR3 sequence (DNA): TGTGCCACCAGAGGTGACAGGGCTGGAAACACCATATATTTT. Translating it yields CATRGDRAGNTIYF. The V and J genes are TRBV24-1 and TRBJ1-3; the match to TRBD1 covers 7 bases. The ends lost 7 bases at V and 2 bases at J; junction bases unmatched: 4. CDR1 KGHDR and CDR2 SFDVKD come from the germline V gene. The CDR3 length is 14 residues.

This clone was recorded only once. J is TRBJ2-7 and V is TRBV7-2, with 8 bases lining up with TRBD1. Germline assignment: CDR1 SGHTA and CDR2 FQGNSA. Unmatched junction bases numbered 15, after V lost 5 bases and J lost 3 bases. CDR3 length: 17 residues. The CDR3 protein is CASSLRFGGTGGYEQYF. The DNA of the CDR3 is TGTGCCAGCAGCCTTAGATTTGGTGGTACAGGGGGCTACGAGCAGTACTTC.

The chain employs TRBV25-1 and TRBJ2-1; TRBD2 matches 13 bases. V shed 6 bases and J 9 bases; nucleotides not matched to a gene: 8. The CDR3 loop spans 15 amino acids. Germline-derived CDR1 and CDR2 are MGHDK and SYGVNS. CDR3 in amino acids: CASSTSGRASGEQFF. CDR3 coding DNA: TGTGCCAGCAGCACTAGCGGGAGGGCGTCGGGTGAGCAGTTCTTC.

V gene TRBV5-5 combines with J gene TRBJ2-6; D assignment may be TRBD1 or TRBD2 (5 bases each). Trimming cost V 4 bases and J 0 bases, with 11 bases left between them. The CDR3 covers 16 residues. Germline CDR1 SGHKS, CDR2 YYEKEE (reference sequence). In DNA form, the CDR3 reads TGTGCCAGCAGCCAAGAGGGGTTCTCTGGGGCCAACGTCCTGACTTTC. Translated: CASSQEGFSGANVLTF.

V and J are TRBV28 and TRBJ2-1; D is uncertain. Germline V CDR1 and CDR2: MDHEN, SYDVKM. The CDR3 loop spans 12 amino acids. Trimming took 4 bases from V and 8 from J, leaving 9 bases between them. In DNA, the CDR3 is TGTGCCAGCAGTTCGTGGGCGGATGAGCAGTTCTTC. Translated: CASSSWADEQFF.

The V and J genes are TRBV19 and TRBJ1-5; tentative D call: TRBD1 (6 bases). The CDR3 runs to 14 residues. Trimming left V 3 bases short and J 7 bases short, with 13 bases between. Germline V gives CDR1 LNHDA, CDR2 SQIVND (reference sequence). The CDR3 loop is CASSINRVSQPQHF. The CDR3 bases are TGTGCCAGTAGTATCAACAGGGTGTCCCAGCCCCAGCATTTT.

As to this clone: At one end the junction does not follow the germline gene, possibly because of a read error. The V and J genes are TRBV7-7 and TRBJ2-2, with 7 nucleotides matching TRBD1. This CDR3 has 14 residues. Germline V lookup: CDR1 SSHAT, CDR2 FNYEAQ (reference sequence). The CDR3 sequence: CASSPGTVTGELFF. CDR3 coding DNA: TGTGCTAGCAGCCCCGGGACAGTCACCGGGGAGCTGTTTTTT.

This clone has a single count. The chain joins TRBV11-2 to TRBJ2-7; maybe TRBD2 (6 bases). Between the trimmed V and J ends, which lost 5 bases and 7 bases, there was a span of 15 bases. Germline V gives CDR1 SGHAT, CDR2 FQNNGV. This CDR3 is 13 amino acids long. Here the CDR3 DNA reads TGTGCCAGCAGCGGAGGGGCAGGGAGTGAGCAGTACTTC. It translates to CASSGGAGSEQYF.

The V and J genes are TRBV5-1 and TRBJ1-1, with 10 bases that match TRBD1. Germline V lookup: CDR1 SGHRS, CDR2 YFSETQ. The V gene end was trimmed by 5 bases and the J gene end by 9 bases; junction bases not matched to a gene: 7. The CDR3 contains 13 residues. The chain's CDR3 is CASRDSGQGKAFF. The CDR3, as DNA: TGCGCCAGCAGGGATTCGGGACAGGGGAAAGCTTTCTTT. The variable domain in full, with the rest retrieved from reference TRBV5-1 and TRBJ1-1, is KAGVTQTPRYLIKTRGQQVTLSCSPISGHRSVSWYQQTPGQGLQFLFEYFSETQRNKGNFPGRFSGRQFSNSRSEMNVSTLELGDSALYLCASRDSGQGKAFFGQGTRLTVV.